These 6 T cell receptor beta chains share one sample of origin, sequenced in a study of cytomegalovirus exposure and HLA in healthy donors. This table comes from immunoSEQ multiplex PCR, and its TCRdb copy is limited to in-frame clones, with some not included. The sample lists roughly 68,000 clones, 96% occurring once. The sequenced sample was PBMCs. These receptors were collected from a woman aged 18 to 35 in good health and CMV-seropositive.

The chain uses TRBV27 and TRBJ2-1, with TRBD2 as a possible D gene (5 bases). The V end was cut by 6 bases, the J end by 4 bases, with 16 bases between. The CDR3 has 15 amino acids. CDR1 and CDR2 (germline): MNHEY, SMNVEV (reference sequence). DNA for the CDR3: TGTGCCAGCAGCCTAGTTCCTGGACTTTACAATGAGCAGTTCTTC. This encodes CASSLVPGLYNEQFF.

The J gene is TRBJ1-3, the V gene TRBV5-5, with TRBD1 as a possible D gene (6 bases). Germline CDR1 is SGHKS and CDR2 is YYEKEE (reference sequence). CDR3 size: 16 residues. Trimming left V 0 bases short and J 4 bases short, with 14 bases between. The CDR3 is CASSLGTGTGGNTIYF. CDR3 nucleotide sequence: TGTGCCAGCAGCTTGGGTACAGGGACGGGGGGAAACACCATATATTTT.

The chain is built from TRBV28 and TRBJ2-7; the D gene is possibly TRBD1 (5 bases). Per germline, CDR1 MDHEN and CDR2 SYDVKM. V lost 1 base, J lost 5 bases, and 12 bases lay in between. CDR3 length equals 14 residues. The CDR3 DNA follows: TGTGCCAGCAGTTTATTGGGGCCGGTCAACGAGCAGTACTTC. Protein product: CASSLLGPVNEQYF. The whole variable domain, remainder taken from reference TRBV28 and TRBJ2-7, is DVKVTQSSRYLVKRTGEKVFLECVQDMDHENMFWYRQDPGLGLRLIYFSYDVKMKEKGDIPEGYSVSREKKERFSLILESASTNQTSMYLCASSLLGPVNEQYFGPGTRLTVT.

In this sample, this clone turned up once. The chain links TRBV9 to TRBJ2-1; maybe TRBD2 (5 bases). From germline, CDR1 is SGDLS and CDR2 YYNGEE. The CDR3 totals 13 residues. Trimming removed 0 bases at V and 9 bases at J, with 10 bases between. This CDR3 reads CASSVELASEQFF. CDR3 DNA sequence: TGTGCCAGCAGCGTAGAGCTAGCTAGTGAGCAGTTCTTC.

J is TRBJ2-7 and V is TRBV6-1; D not certain. Germline loops: CDR1 MNHNS, CDR2 SASEGT. CDR3 length: 12 residues. Trimming took off 3 bases at V and 3 bases at J, with 6 bases between the two ends. CDR3 residues: CASSESVYEQYF. CDR3 in DNA: TGTGCCAGCAGTGAGTCAGTCTACGAGCAGTACTTC.

The V call is TRBV6-1, the J call TRBJ2-7, with TRBD2 as a possible D gene (6 bases). The CDR3 is 16 amino acids. Between the trimmed V and J ends, which lost 1 base and 3 bases, there was a span of 16 bases. In germline, CDR1 is MNHNS, CDR2 SASEGT. CDR3 DNA sequence: TGTGCCAGCAGTGAAGTGACCGCTAGCGCACACTACGAGCAGTACTTC. Amino acids: CASSEVTASAHYEQYF.